Listed here are 10 T cell receptor beta chains from one sample, sequenced in a study of blood T cell repertoires in COVID-19. The table came from immunoSEQ multiplex PCR; TCRdb's copy has only in-frame clones and leaves some out. The data hold about 200,000 clones, with about 90% observed a single time. What was sequenced was PBMCs or T cells enriched from blood (not recorded which). These receptors all come from a woman aged 25 to 39 who had recovered from COVID-19.

The rearrangement uses TRBV13 and TRBJ2-1; unclear D gene. The CDR3 spans 13 residues. The V gene lost 0 bases and the J gene lost 5 bases, with 5 bases spanning the gap. The germline V gene encodes CDR1 PRHDT and CDR2 FYEKMQ (reference sequence). The DNA for the CDR3 is TGTGCCAGCAGCTTAGGACAGAACAATGAGCAGTTCTTC. Amino acids: CASSLGQNNEQFF. The full variable domain, its missing parts supplied by reference TRBV13 and TRBJ2-1, is AAGVIQSPRHLIKEKRETATLKCYPIPRHDTVYWYQQGPGQDPQFLISFYEKMQSDKGSIPDRFSAQQFSDYHSELNMSSLELGDSALYFCASSLGQNNEQFFGPGTRLTVL.

V is TRBV18 and J is TRBJ2-5; D not resolved. Germline lookup yields CDR1 KGHSH and CDR2 LQKENI. Trimming took 4 bases from V and 3 from J, leaving 9 bases between them. The CDR3 length is 13 residues. CDR3 nucleotide sequence: TGTGCCAGCTCACAGACACGGAAAGAGACCCAGTACTTC. Its translation is CASSQTRKETQYF.

This chain uses TRBV12-5 with TRBJ1-3; TRBD1 is a possible D gene (5 bases). CDR1 LGHNT and CDR2 FRNRAP come from the germline V gene. Trimming cost V 6 bases and J 4 bases, with 25 bases left between them. The CDR3 runs 18 residues. CDR3 DNA: TGTGCTAGTGGCCTCACCCCCCCCGGGGGTTTTCGCGGAAACACCATATATTTT. Its protein product is CASGLTPPGGFRGNTIYF.

This clone has a handful of counts. This chain connects TRBV4-2 to TRBJ1-2; 12 nucleotides line up with TRBD1. Germline assignment: CDR1 LGHNA and CDR2 YNFKEQ. V dropped 3 bases and J dropped 8; count of bases not matched to a gene: 10. This CDR3 region has 16 residues. CDR3 sequence: CASSHSGTGGTGGYTF. Here the CDR3 DNA reads TGTGCCAGCAGCCACTCCGGGACAGGGGGCACTGGAGGCTACACCTTC.

The V call is TRBV7-9, the J call TRBJ1-2; 7 positions match TRBD1. V dropped 5 bases and J dropped 7; count of bases not matched to a gene: 10. The CDR3 spans 14 residues. Germline V gene lookup returns CDR1 SEHNR and CDR2 FQNEAQ (reference sequence). CDR3 region: CASSPQTGSGGYTF. The CDR3 DNA follows: TGTGCCAGCAGCCCCCAGACAGGGTCAGGTGGCTACACCTTC.

This chain joins TRBV19 and TRBJ1-5; no firm D call. Trimming cost V 8 bases and J 3 bases, with 8 bases left between them. CDR1 is LNHDA, CDR2 SQIVND, per germline (reference sequence). The CDR3 extends over 12 amino acids. The CDR3 sequence: CASGENNQPQHF. In DNA, the CDR3 is TGTGCCAGTGGAGAGAACAATCAGCCCCAGCATTTT.

The chain couples TRBV7-2 to TRBJ2-1; 7 bases are a match to TRBD1. V was clipped by 5 bases and J by 5 bases; unmatched bases: 6. The germline CDR1 and CDR2 sequences are SGHTA and FQGNSA. This CDR3 contains 14 residues. The CDR3 sequence is CASSPRDRNNEQFF. CDR3 nucleotides: TGTGCCAGCAGCCCCCGGGACAGAAACAATGAGCAGTTCTTC.

The rearrangement joins TRBV18 to TRBJ1-5; perhaps TRBD1 as D (5 bases). Trimming took 6 bases from V and 1 from J, leaving 16 bases between them. The V gene's germline CDR1 is KGHSH and CDR2 LQKENI. The CDR3 is made up of 16 amino acids. The CDR3 region is CASSPPGSMSNQPQHF. CDR3 nucleotides: TGTGCCAGCTCTCCGCCAGGGTCCATGAGCAATCAGCCCCAGCATTTT.

The genes are TRBV24-1 and TRBJ1-5; tentative D call: TRBD1 (5 bases). The germline CDR1 and CDR2 sequences are KGHDR and SFDVKD. This CDR3 is 14 amino acids long. Between the trimmed V and J ends, which lost 9 bases and 7 bases, there was a span of 18 bases. CDR3 amino acids: CATAPDSLGQPQHF. The CDR3 bases are TGTGCCACCGCACCCGACAGTTTAGGACAGCCCCAGCATTTT.

V gene TRBV5-3 combines with J gene TRBJ1-6; 8 bases are shared with TRBD1. TRBV5-3 counts as an open reading frame of uncertain function. The CDR3 consists of 14 residues. Germline trimming cut 1 base from V and 11 bases from J; bases unmatched to any gene: 5. The CDR3 spells CARSLRQGRPPLHF. The CDR3 DNA reads TGTGCCAGAAGCTTGCGACAGGGGAGGCCACCCCTCCACTTT.